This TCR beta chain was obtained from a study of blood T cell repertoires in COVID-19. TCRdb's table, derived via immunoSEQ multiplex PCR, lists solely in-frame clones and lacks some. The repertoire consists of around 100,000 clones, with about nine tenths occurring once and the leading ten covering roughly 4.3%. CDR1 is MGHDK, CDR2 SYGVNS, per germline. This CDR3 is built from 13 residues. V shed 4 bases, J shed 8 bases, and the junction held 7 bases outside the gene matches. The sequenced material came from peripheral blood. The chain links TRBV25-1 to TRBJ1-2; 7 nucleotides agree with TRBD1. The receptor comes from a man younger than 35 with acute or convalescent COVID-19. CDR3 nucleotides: TGTGCCAGCAGTGCCCCACAGGGGCGCGGCTACACCTTC. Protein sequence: CASSAPQGRGYTF.